This T cell receptor (beta chain) is drawn from a study of molecular identifiers for immune sequencing clone quantification. The CDR3 runs 15 residues. CDR1 and CDR2 (germline): SGHTA, FQGNSA. V was clipped by 5 bases and J by 6 bases, with 19 bases between them. Each CDR3 protein gets one entry after TCRdb re-called the PCR reads with MiXCR. The data show hundreds of thousands of distinct CDR3 sequences, with 25% seen just once and 0.78% held by the top ten. This clonotype appeared a few times. The receptor's source is a human donor in good health. Some libraries in this study had Jurkat cell RNA spiked in. V gene TRBV7-2 combines with J gene TRBJ1-1; tentative D call: TRBD1 (5 bases). Sample: naive CD8+ T cells from blood, with Jurkat cell RNA spiked in. The subset: FACS-sorted CD8+CD4-CCR7+CD45RA+ naive T cells. This CDR3 reads CASSPATEGIPEAFF. The CDR3 nucleotides read TGTGCCAGCAGCCCCGCGACAGAAGGAATACCTGAAGCTTTCTTT.